Reported below is one T cell receptor (beta chain). Its antigen remains unknown. The CDR3 spans 16 residues. Germline assignment: CDR1 MRHNA and CDR2 SNTAGT. The V segment lost 2 bases and the J segment 3 bases; nucleotides outside the gene matches: 10. CD8 cells regarded as naive lacked CD45RO, were positively chosen for CCR7, and omitted terminally differentiated effector memory CD45RA+ cells. These data belong to a study of shared clonotypes between healthy human individuals. Study results and caveats: A handful of donors shared around 5.1% of their naive CD4 clonotypes. Sorted-subset sequencing, rarefaction showed, was incomplete despite large depth.

Across several immunoSEQ plates, the genomic DNA of each subset was split evenly. Sequencing was performed with immunoSEQ multiplex PCR; in TCRdb, only in-frame clones are kept and a portion is missing. The sample has about 2 million clones, approximately 94% seen once. J is TRBJ2-7 and V is TRBV6-4; 7 positions agree with TRBD1. The material sequenced was naive CD8+ T cells sorted from blood. The TCR originated in a man younger than 35 in good health. The CDR3 DNA follows: TGTGCCAGCAGTGACCCACAGGGGTTTCTGGTCTACGAGCAGTACTTC. It is translated as CASSDPQGFLVYEQYF.